One sample yielded the 12 T cell receptor beta chains listed below, sequenced in a study of blood T cell repertoires in COVID-19. TCRdb keeps only in-frame clones here, not all; method: immunoSEQ multiplex PCR. Among over 150,000 clones listed, 80% to 90% were seen once. Sequences were obtained from peripheral blood. These receptors originate from a man aged 25 to 40 with acute or convalescent COVID-19.

This clone was observed a few times. V usage is TRBV5-4 and J usage is TRBJ2-5; the match to TRBD1 covers 8 bases. After removal of 1 base from V and 4 bases from J, the junction contained 6 bases not matched to a gene. CDR3 size: 15 residues. Germline V gives CDR1 SGHNT, CDR2 YYREEE (reference sequence). The CDR3 reads CASSLWQGARETQYF. The CDR3 bases are TGTGCCAGCAGCTTGTGGCAGGGGGCGAGAGAGACCCAGTACTTC.

The genes are TRBV6-5 and TRBJ1-1, with D possibly matching TRBD1 (6 bases). Germline CDR1 reads MNHEY; CDR2 reads SVGAGI. V lost 5 bases, J lost 5 bases, and 18 bases lay in between. CDR3 length: 15 residues. Here the CDR3 reads CASSNHRRRGTEAFF. The CDR3 bases are TGTGCCAGCAGTAACCACAGGAGAAGGGGGACTGAAGCTTTCTTT.

V gene TRBV24-1 combines with J gene TRBJ2-2; TRBD2 matches at 8 bases. V trimming: 2 bases; J trimming: 6 bases; junction bases outside the gene matches: 7. Germline CDR1 KGHDR, CDR2 SFDVKD. The CDR3 has 16 amino acids. CDR3 coding DNA: TGTGCCACCAGTGATTACGACGGGAGGGCCCCCGGGGAGCTGTTTTTT. Translation: CATSDYDGRAPGELFF.

The rearrangement joins TRBV7-2 to TRBJ1-6, with D uncertain. This CDR3 has 14 amino acids. The V and J ends lost 2 bases and 11 bases respectively, with 13 bases between them. Per the germline V gene, CDR1 is SGHTA and CDR2 is FQGNSA. The CDR3 DNA is TGTGCCAGCAGCTTACTTTCCTCGGTTACACCCCTCCACTTT. Translated, it gives CASSLLSSVTPLHF.

The chain employs TRBV30 and TRBJ1-1; 9 nucleotides line up with TRBD1. The J segment lost 1 base and the V segment lost 7 bases, leaving 10 bases of the junction unmatched. The germline V gene has CDR1 GTSNPN and CDR2 SVGIG (reference sequence). CDR3 length equals 15 residues. The CDR3 DNA sequence: TGTGCCTCCTTCCGGGTACAGGGGGCGAACACTGAAGCTTTCTTT. Its translation is CASFRVQGANTEAFF.

The V call is TRBV5-1, the J call TRBJ2-3; 13 bases map to TRBD2. V lost 4 bases to trimming and J lost 3 bases; unmatched junction nucleotides: 8. Germline-derived CDR1 and CDR2 are SGHRS and YFSETQ. The length of the CDR3 is 17 residues. As DNA, the CDR3 is TGCGCCAGCAGCAAACTAGCGGGGGGGACCGGGACAGATACGCAGTATTTT. Protein: CASSKLAGGTGTDTQYF.

This chain joins TRBV2 and TRBJ1-5, with TRBD1 matching over 10 bases. This CDR3 has 14 amino acids. V was pared by 6 bases and J by 4 bases, with 3 bases of the junction left unmatched. In germline, CDR1 is SNHLY, CDR2 FYNNEI. CDR3 DNA: TGTGCCAGCAGCCGGGGACAGGGGAATCAGCCCCAGCATTTT. Protein: CASSRGQGNQPQHF.

The gene calls are TRBV6-1 and TRBJ2-5; TRBD2 matches at 7 bases. The CDR3 spans 16 residues. Losses at the gene ends were 1 base for V and 3 bases for J; bases not matched to a gene: 8. Germline V gene lookup returns CDR1 MNHNS and CDR2 SASEGT. The CDR3 spells CASSEGWSGEEETQYF. The CDR3 DNA follows: TGTGCCAGCAGTGAAGGATGGAGCGGGGAGGAAGAGACCCAGTACTTC.

J is TRBJ1-6 and V is TRBV4-1, with 7 bases aligning to TRBD1. This CDR3 contains 15 residues. CDR1 and CDR2 (germline): MGHRA, YSYEKL. V lost 1 base, J lost 10 bases, and 7 bases stayed unmatched. The CDR3 here is CASSQGGGVDSPLHF. The DNA of the CDR3 is TGCGCCAGCAGCCAAGGAGGGGGCGTGGACTCACCCCTCCACTTT.

V is TRBV12-3 or TRBV12-4 and J is TRBJ1-1; D is possibly TRBD1 (6 bases). Trimming pared 7 bases from V and 11 bases from J, leaving 20 bases between. The CDR3 is 13 amino acids. DNA of the CDR3: TGTGCCAGCATGAGGATGCAGGGGACGGTTGCTTTCTTT. Its protein product is CASMRMQGTVAFF.

CDR3: CASSLDRGRETQYF. CDR3 coding DNA: TGTGCCAGCAGCCTAGACAGGGGACGGGAGACCCAGTACTTC. The chain recombines TRBV7-8 with TRBJ2-5, with 8 bases fitting TRBD1. The germline CDR1 and CDR2 sequences are SGHVS and FQNEAQ. The CDR3 totals 14 residues. Losses at the gene ends were 5 bases for V and 5 bases for J; bases not matched to a gene: 7. Full variable domain (outside the CDR3, taken from reference TRBV7-8 and TRBJ2-5): GAGVSQSPRYKVAKRGQDVALRCDPISGHVSLFWYQQALGQGPEFLTYFQNEAQLDKSGLPSDRFFAERPEGSVSTLKIQRTQQEDSAVYLCASSLDRGRETQYFGPGTRLLVL.

The genes are TRBV28 and TRBJ2-3; the D gene is possibly TRBD2 (5 bases). The CDR3 loop spans 16 amino acids. Germline-derived CDR1 and CDR2 are MDHEN and SYDVKM. V lost 3 bases to trimming and J lost 7 bases, with 20 bases between them. CDR3 region: CASSFDVAPPVNTQYF. For the CDR3, the DNA is TGTGCCAGCAGTTTCGACGTAGCGCCACCGGTGAATACGCAGTATTTT.